This T cell receptor (beta chain) emerged from a study of control samples from healthy donors and cancer patients. Profiled with immunoSEQ multiplex PCR; TCRdb holds only in-frame clones, not every one. The sample yields 110,000 to 150,000 clones, about 89% seen once. Per the germline V gene, CDR1 is SGHKS and CDR2 is YYEKEE (reference sequence). Germline trimming cut 5 bases from V and 3 bases from J; bases unmatched to any gene: 9. The CDR3 has 15 amino acids. This chain uses TRBV5-5 with TRBJ2-7; 9 bases line up with TRBD1. The clonotype originates from a young man in good health. Sequencing was carried out using blood. Here the CDR3 DNA reads TGTGCCAGCAGGGCCGCCGGGACAGGGTACTACGAGCAGTACTTC. It yields the protein CASRAAGTGYYEQYF.